This T cell receptor beta chain was retrieved from a study of identical twins. In its sample, this clonotype was seen many times. MiXCR, applied by TCRdb to the 5' RACE reads, yields one record per CDR3 protein. This sample yields fewer than 800,000 distinct CDR3 sequences, of which 7% to 7.5% are seen a single time; 1.5% to 2% belongs to the top ten. The same sample was also studied in work on yellow fever vaccine responses in identical twins.

Sequenced input: PBMCs. The sequence came from a woman younger than 30 in good health.

The DNA for the CDR3 is TGTGCCAGCAGTTACTCAGGGCCATATAGCAATCAGCCCCAGCATTTT. The encoded protein is CASSYSGPYSNQPQHF. The chain uses TRBV6-5 and TRBJ1-5, with D unresolved. From germline, CDR1 is MNHEY and CDR2 SVGAGI. V lost 0 bases to trimming and J lost 0 bases, with 9 bases between them. The CDR3 is 16 residues long.